This T cell receptor (beta chain) is from a study of blood T cells in healthy people across ages. General study findings and limits: Per million T cells, TCR beta diversity dropped about linearly as age rose. Naive T cell percentage and TCR beta diversity correlated strongly.

This clonotype has only a few counts. What it binds is not known. CDR3 length equals 15 residues. Germline loops: CDR1 SEHNR, CDR2 FQNEAQ (reference sequence). V shed 5 bases and J shed 6 bases, with 16 bases lying between them. Through a sample-barcoded 5' primer and a J-beta primer mix, a second PCR was run for about 7 to 12 cycles. Sequencing yielded, for each sample, at least 3 million paired-end reads carrying CDR3. MiXCR, applied by TCRdb to the 5' RACE reads, yields one record per CDR3 protein. The top ten clones hold around 23% of a sample with some 1,800,000 distinct CDR3 sequences, 39% of them seen once.

V and J are TRBV7-9 and TRBJ1-4; the D gene is possibly TRBD1 (5 bases). Sequenced: blood. The clonotype comes from a human donor in good health. Written as DNA, the CDR3 is TGTGCCAGCAGCCCCGCGGGGACGATGGATGAAAAACTGTTTTTT. Protein product: CASSPAGTMDEKLFF.